A single sample gave rise to the 27 T cell receptor beta chains below, sequenced in a study of OX40 agonist ivuxolimab in advanced cancers. Here immunoSEQ multiplex PCR was the method, and the copy in TCRdb shows in-frame clones only, minus some. This table holds 65,000 to 80,000 clones, under 90% found once. Sequencing used CD4+ or CD8+ T cells sorted from blood, obtained in a trial of the OX40 agonist ivuxolimab. The receptors were sampled from an adult with an advanced solid tumor such as melanoma, head and neck, liver or kidney cancer.

The chain recombines TRBV2 with TRBJ1-2; D ambiguous. The V end was cut by 3 bases, the J end by 8 bases, with 13 bases between. This CDR3 contains 13 residues. Per the germline V gene, CDR1 is SNHLY and CDR2 is FYNNEI. The CDR3 DNA sequence: TGTGCCAGCAGTGAGCAGGCCACGGGGGGCTACACCTTC. Protein product: CASSEQATGGYTF. The entire variable domain, with the rest obtained from reference TRBV2 and TRBJ1-2, is as follows: EPEVTQTPSHQVTQMGQEVILRCVPISNHLYFYWYRQILGQKVEFLVSFYNNEISEKSEIFDDQFSVERPDGSNFTLKIRSTKLEDSAMYFCASSEQATGGYTFGSGTRLTVV.

The rearrangement joins TRBV7-2 to TRBJ1-5; the D is unclear. V was pared by 4 bases and J by 0 bases, with 4 bases between. CDR3 length: 13 amino acids. Germline CDR1 and CDR2: SGHTA and FQGNSA. The CDR3 DNA is TGTGCCAGCAGCTCTACTAGCAATCAGCCCCAGCATTTT. This codes for CASSSTSNQPQHF.

V is TRBV2 and J is TRBJ2-5; D remains ambiguous. CDR1 and CDR2 from the germline V gene are SNHLY and FYNNEI. V lost 0 bases and J 7 bases, leaving 0 bases between the germline ends. CDR3 size: 10 residues. The CDR3 sequence is CASSEATQYF. The CDR3, as DNA: TGTGCCAGCAGTGAAGCGACCCAGTACTTC.

In its sample, this clone is medium-sized. Additional DNA sequences in this sample encode the identical CDR3. This chain links TRBV2 with TRBJ1-2; the match to TRBD1 covers 7 bases. This CDR3 is built from 12 residues. The ends lost 6 bases at V and 8 bases at J; junction bases unmatched: 6. Germline loops: CDR1 SNHLY, CDR2 FYNNEI. The CDR3 is CASSDRAGGYTF. CDR3 sequence (DNA): TGTGCCAGCAGCGACAGGGCAGGCGGCTACACCTTC.

The J gene is TRBJ2-2, the V gene TRBV7-7, with D possibly being TRBD2 (6 bases). The germline CDR1 and CDR2 sequences are SSHAT and FNYEAQ (reference sequence). CDR3 length: 14 residues. Between the trimmed V and J ends, which lost 3 bases and 4 bases, there was a span of 9 bases. DNA for the CDR3: TGTGCCAGCAGCTTCGGGACTCGCACCGGGGAGCTGTTTTTT. Translating gives CASSFGTRTGELFF.

This chain connects TRBV19 to TRBJ1-1; D not resolved. This CDR3 has 13 residues. Germline CDR1 is LNHDA and CDR2 is SQIVND (reference sequence). The V and J ends lost 10 bases and 0 bases respectively, with 12 bases between them. The CDR3 here is CAISPGMNTEAFF. CDR3 bases: TGTGCCATATCCCCGGGCATGAACACTGAAGCTTTCTTT.

This sequence joins TRBV11-3 and TRBJ1-5, with 7 bases fitting TRBD1. Germline V gene lookup returns CDR1 SGHNT and CDR2 YENEEA. V trimming: 6 bases; J trimming: 5 bases; junction bases outside the gene matches: 10. The CDR3 covers 15 residues. The CDR3 coding sequence is TGTGCCAGCAGGCCCCGGGAGGGGGCGGATCAGCCCCAGCATTTT. It translates to CASRPREGADQPQHF.

In regard to this clone: The same CDR3 can be traced to other DNA sequences in this sample. V gene TRBV29-1 combines with J gene TRBJ2-1, with 8 bases identical to TRBD2. The CDR3 length is 14 residues. Germline CDR1 reads SQVTM; CDR2 reads ANQGSEA. V trimming: 8 bases; J trimming: 6 bases; junction bases outside the gene matches: 12. CDR3 loop: CSTTLAGRSNEQFF. CDR3 sequence (DNA): TGCAGCACGACTCTAGCGGGCCGCAGCAATGAGCAGTTCTTC.

For the CDR3, the DNA is TGTGCCAGCAGCTCCCGGGGGCGGAGCTACGAGCAGTACTTC. It specifies CASSSRGRSYEQYF. The V and J genes are TRBV7-8 and TRBJ2-7, with D perhaps being TRBD1 or TRBD2 (6 bases each). CDR3 length: 14 residues. Germline V gene data show CDR1 as SGHVS and CDR2 as FQNEAQ. The V end was cut by 4 bases, the J end by 3 bases, with 13 bases between. Combining the CDR3 with reference TRBV7-8 and TRBJ2-7 gives the whole variable domain GAGVSQSPRYKVAKRGQDVALRCDPISGHVSLFWYQQALGQGPEFLTYFQNEAQLDKSGLPSDRFFAERPEGSVSTLKIQRTQQEDSAVYLCASSSRGRSYEQYFGPGTRLTVT.

The chain joins TRBV7-2 to TRBJ2-7; D not certain. Germline values: CDR1 SGHTA, CDR2 FQGNSA. The CDR3 loop spans 15 amino acids. Trimming pared 1 base from V and 3 bases from J, leaving 13 bases between. The CDR3 region has the DNA TGTGCCAGCAGCTTAGTGTCGGGCACCGACTACGAGCAGTACTTC. This encodes CASSLVSGTDYEQYF.

The V and J genes are TRBV7-9 and TRBJ2-2; D not certain. The V gene's germline CDR1 is SEHNR and CDR2 FQNEAQ (reference sequence). Trimming stripped 4 bases from V and 5 bases from J, with 5 bases between. The CDR3 sequence is 12 residues long. The CDR3 region is CASSSLTGELFF. CDR3 in DNA: TGTGCCAGCAGCTCCCTAACCGGGGAGCTGTTTTTT.

The chain recombines TRBV9 with TRBJ2-5, with D possibly being TRBD1 or TRBD2 (5 bases each). The CDR3 has 14 residues. Germline assignment: CDR1 SGDLS and CDR2 YYNGEE. The germline V and J ends were trimmed by 4 bases and 2 bases, with 12 bases remaining between them. CDR3 in DNA: TGTGCCAGCAGCCCGGGACCTTCACAAGAGACCCAGTACTTC. The encoded protein is CASSPGPSQETQYF.

The V call is TRBV29-1, the J call TRBJ2-5; 13 nucleotides agree with TRBD2. The CDR3 consists of 12 residues. The ends lost 7 bases at V and 6 bases at J; junction bases unmatched: 2. CDR1 and CDR2 from the germline V gene are SQVTM and ANQGSEA. The CDR3 region is CSGLAGGQTQYF. DNA of the CDR3: TGCAGCGGACTAGCGGGGGGTCAGACCCAGTACTTC.

The V and J genes are TRBV10-1 and TRBJ2-1; D is ambiguous. Germline assignment: CDR1 WNHNN and CDR2 SYGVQD (reference sequence). The CDR3 sequence is 14 residues long. With 0 bases removed from V and 4 bases from J, the gap between germline ends came to 7 bases. The CDR3 coding sequence is TGCGCCAGCAGTGAGTCCAAGGTTTACAATGAGCAGTTCTTC. It yields the protein CASSESKVYNEQFF.

This rearrangement joins TRBV6-5 to TRBJ1-1, with D tentatively TRBD1 (6 bases). In germline, CDR1 is MNHEY, CDR2 SVGAGI. CDR3 length: 12 amino acids. Deletions cut 11 bases from V and 5 bases from J, with 15 bases between. DNA of the CDR3: TGTGCCGCATACAGGGAGGGAACTGAAGCTTTCTTT. Translated: CAAYREGTEAFF.

The CDR3 sequence is CASSQNIQGARQPQHF. The CDR3 DNA follows: TGCGCCAGCAGCCAGAACATACAGGGGGCTCGGCAGCCCCAGCATTTT. V gene TRBV4-1 combines with J gene TRBJ1-5; TRBD1 matches 9 bases. Germline values: CDR1 MGHRA, CDR2 YSYEKL. Trimming took 3 bases from V and 7 from J; bases not matched to a gene: 10. The length of the CDR3 is 16 residues.

The J gene is TRBJ2-7, the V gene TRBV6-5; the match to TRBD1 covers 7 bases. The CDR3 is 14 amino acids. Per germline, CDR1 MNHEY and CDR2 SVGAGI. The junction had 6 bases not matched to a gene; V was cut back by 7 bases and J by 0 bases. CDR3 sequence: CASTGTASSYEQYF. The CDR3 DNA sequence: TGTGCCAGCACGGGGACAGCCTCCTCCTACGAGCAGTACTTC.

The J gene is TRBJ2-5, the V gene TRBV18; unclear D gene. The CDR3 runs 14 residues. The germline CDR1 and CDR2 sequences are KGHSH and LQKENI. Trimming cost V 3 bases and J 2 bases, with 10 bases left between them. CDR3 nucleotides: TGTGCCAGCTCACCGGCGCAAACGCAAGAGACCCAGTACTTC. This sequence encodes CASSPAQTQETQYF.

This clone occurred many times. The rearrangement uses TRBV6-1 and TRBJ2-2; D is ambiguous. Germline V gives CDR1 MNHNS, CDR2 SASEGT. The CDR3 is made up of 12 amino acids. Trimming stripped 5 bases from V and 5 bases from J, with 6 bases between. CDR3 sequence reads: CASSLWTGELFF. The CDR3 DNA reads as TGTGCCAGCAGTCTGTGGACCGGGGAGCTGTTTTTT.

The chain is built from TRBV6-5 and TRBJ2-1; TRBD2 agrees at 10 bases. Looked up from germline, CDR1 is MNHEY and CDR2 is SVGAGI. V dropped 6 bases and J dropped 9; count of bases not matched to a gene: 8. CDR3 length: 14 amino acids. The chain's CDR3 is CASRSGGAITEQFF. The CDR3 coding sequence is TGTGCCAGCAGGAGCGGGGGGGCCATCACTGAGCAGTTCTTC.

CDR3 nucleotides: TGTGCCAGCAGCGCAAGCCCAAGAGGGGTAGTTGGGTCACCCCTCCACTTT. Protein sequence: CASSASPRGVVGSPLHF. The chain combines TRBV9 with TRBJ1-6; D is perhaps TRBD1 (5 bases). The CDR3 is 17 amino acids. CDR1 is SGDLS, CDR2 YYNGEE, per germline. V was clipped by 3 bases and J by 10 bases, with 23 bases between them.

The rearrangement joins TRBV4-2 to TRBJ1-2; D unclear. Germline V gene sequence: CDR1 LGHNA, CDR2 YNFKEQ. The germline V and J ends were trimmed by 1 base and 1 base, with 10 bases remaining between them. This CDR3 comprises 15 residues. CDR3: CASSQGSGLNYGYTF. In nucleotides, the CDR3 is TGTGCCAGCAGCCAAGGGTCTGGACTTAACTATGGCTACACCTTC.

The CDR3 loop is CASSFSGYGYTF. CDR3 sequence (DNA): TGTGCCAGCAGCTTCTCGGGGTATGGCTACACCTTC. J is TRBJ1-2 and V is TRBV7-2; D not certain. From germline, CDR1 is SGHTA and CDR2 FQGNSA. The CDR3 covers 12 residues. V lost 3 bases and J lost 5, with 7 bases in between.

The chain uses TRBV4-1 and TRBJ1-1; D might be TRBD1 (5 bases). Between the trimmed V and J ends, which lost 4 bases and 2 bases, there was a span of 11 bases. CDR3 size: 14 residues. The germline gives CDR1 MGHRA, CDR2 YSYEKL. The CDR3 DNA sequence: TGCGCCAGCAGCCCCGGGGACCTAAACACTGAAGCTTTCTTT. This sequence encodes CASSPGDLNTEAFF.

This chain links TRBV11-2 with TRBJ2-7; D is undetermined. Germline CDR1 is SGHAT and CDR2 is FQNNGV. V lost 6 bases and J 3 bases, leaving 6 bases between the germline ends. This CDR3 spans 11 amino acids. The CDR3 nucleotides are TGTGCCAGCAGGTTAATCTACGAGCAGTACTTC. Translating it yields CASRLIYEQYF. The whole variable domain, remainder taken from reference TRBV11-2 and TRBJ2-7, is EAGVAQSPRYKIIEKRQSVAFWCNPISGHATLYWYQQILGQGPKLLIQFQNNGVVDDSQLPKDRFSAERLKGVDSTLKIQPAKLEDSAVYLCASRLIYEQYFGPGTRLTVT.

The gene calls are TRBV7-2 and TRBJ2-3; 8 positions agree with TRBD1. CDR3 size: 15 residues. Trimming took 6 bases from V and 2 from J; bases not matched to a gene: 7. Germline CDR1 reads SGHTA; CDR2 reads FQGNSA. In nucleotides, the CDR3 is TGTGCCAGCAGGCAGGGGGCACCCCTCACAGATACGCAGTATTTT. Encoded protein: CASRQGAPLTDTQYF.

This clone was seen a single time. This chain's CDR3 is CASSFRQGGTGELFF. The CDR3 DNA sequence: TGTGCCAGCAGTTTCCGGCAGGGGGGCACCGGGGAGCTGTTTTTT. The gene calls are TRBV27 and TRBJ2-2; D possibly corresponds to TRBD1 (7 bases). The CDR3 consists of 15 residues. Trimming removed 3 bases at V and 4 bases at J, with 12 bases between. Germline CDR1 reads MNHEY; CDR2 reads SMNVEV (reference sequence).